The next 8 T cell receptor beta chains were all read from a single sample in a study of blood T cell repertoires in COVID-19. TCRdb keeps only in-frame clones here, not all; method: immunoSEQ multiplex PCR. The sample comprises approximately 180,000 clones, over 75% of which are singletons, and around 1.3% rests with the top ten. Sequencing input: PBMCs or T cells enriched from blood (not recorded which). The receptors were gathered from a human donor with acute COVID-19. The donor label of this sample is uncertain.

The chain is built from TRBV25-1 and TRBJ1-1; D might be TRBD1 (5 bases). Germline lookup yields CDR1 MGHDK and CDR2 SYGVNS. The CDR3 loop spans 12 amino acids. The V and J ends lost 9 bases and 5 bases respectively, with 13 bases between them. The CDR3 loop reads CASGTKGTEAFF. Here the CDR3 DNA reads TGTGCCAGTGGCACAAAGGGGACTGAAGCTTTCTTT. The entire variable domain, with the rest obtained from reference TRBV25-1 and TRBJ1-1, is as follows: EADIYQTPRYLVIGTGKKITLECSQTMGHDKMYWYQQDPGMELHLIHYSYGVNSTEKGDLSSESTVSRIRTEHFPLTLESARPSHTSQYLCASGTKGTEAFFGQGTRLTVV.

As for this clone: At the DNA level, this CDR3 is encoded by other sequences in the same sample as well. The chain uses TRBV19 and TRBJ2-2; D is perhaps TRBD1 (6 bases). The germline V gene has CDR1 LNHDA and CDR2 SQIVND (reference sequence). The V end lost 7 bases, the J end lost 0 bases, and 12 bases lay between the germline ends. The CDR3 extends over 15 amino acids. The CDR3 reads CASTPGAANTGELFF. In DNA form, the CDR3 reads TGTGCCAGTACCCCAGGGGCCGCGAACACCGGGGAGCTGTTTTTT.

The chain is built from TRBV11-2 and TRBJ2-3; 8 bases align to TRBD2. The V and J ends lost 1 base and 3 bases, in that order; junction bases with no gene match: 6. The CDR3 runs 16 residues. Germline CDR1 SGHAT, CDR2 FQNNGV. The CDR3 region has the DNA TGTGCCAGCAGCTTAGGCCTAGCGGGTCAAACAGATACGCAGTATTTT. This gives the protein CASSLGLAGQTDTQYF.

This chain connects TRBV7-8 to TRBJ2-3, with 11 bases aligning to TRBD2. The germline V gene encodes CDR1 SGHVS and CDR2 FQNEAQ. This CDR3 contains 16 residues. V lost 5 bases and J lost 3; bases outside the gene matches: 7. The CDR3 coding sequence is TGTGCCAGCAGCCCTTTGACTAGCGGGGTAACAGATACGCAGTATTTT. This gives the protein CASSPLTSGVTDTQYF.

The genes are TRBV7-2 and TRBJ2-1; D might be TRBD2 (6 bases). CDR3 length: 13 residues. V was cut by 5 bases and J by 8 bases, with 13 bases left in between. Germline-derived CDR1 and CDR2 are SGHTA and FQGNSA. CDR3 DNA: TGTGCCAGCAGCGCGGTCCCGGGGGATGAGCAGTTCTTC. Translated: CASSAVPGDEQFF.

This chain joins TRBV15 and TRBJ2-3; perhaps TRBD2 as D (5 bases). CDR3 length equals 14 residues. Germline V gives CDR1 LNHNV, CDR2 YYDKDF (reference sequence). Trimming removed 1 base at V and 1 base at J, with 6 bases between. CDR3 residues: CATSRGTRTDTQYF. The CDR3 DNA is TGTGCCACCAGCAGAGGGACTCGCACAGATACGCAGTATTTT.

V gene TRBV24-1 combines with J gene TRBJ1-5; 9 nucleotides agree with TRBD1. Germline V gene lookup returns CDR1 KGHDR and CDR2 SFDVKD. Losses at the gene ends were 4 bases for V and 1 base for J; bases not matched to a gene: 7. This CDR3 has 17 amino acids. The CDR3 here is CATSDPADRGSNQPQHF. CDR3 DNA sequence: TGTGCCACCAGTGACCCCGCGGACAGGGGCAGCAATCAGCCCCAGCATTTT.

J is TRBJ1-1 and V is TRBV2; D call uncertain. V lost 2 bases and J lost 7, with 11 bases in between. CDR3 size: 13 residues. Germline V CDR1 and CDR2: SNHLY, FYNNEI. The CDR3 region is CASSENPASEAFF. DNA for the CDR3: TGTGCCAGCAGTGAAAACCCCGCCAGTGAAGCTTTCTTT.